The 8 T cell receptor beta chains reported below all come from one sample, sequenced in a study of CD8 T cells in ankylosing spondylitis. TCRdb redid the calling of the 5' RACE reads with MiXCR, one entry per CDR3 protein. The repertoire holds about 230,000 distinct CDR3 sequences, with under 8.5% as singletons. The source material was blood, either unsorted or a sorted T cell fraction (not recorded which). These receptors came from a female donor with ankylosing spondylitis or in good health (not recorded which).

V usage is TRBV28 and J usage is TRBJ1-1; D unresolved. The V end was cut by 6 bases, the J end by 7 bases, with 9 bases between. This CDR3 has 11 amino acids. Germline V gene data show CDR1 as MDHEN and CDR2 as SYDVKM. CDR3 sequence (DNA): TGTGCCAGCAGGTTTATGGGTGAAGCTTTCTTT. Protein: CASRFMGEAFF.

This clonotype was observed at least ten times. The rearrangement joins TRBV14 to TRBJ2-1, with 9 bases identical to TRBD2. The CDR3 contains 16 residues. With V trimmed by 0 bases and J by 6 bases, 6 bases remained unmatched. The germline V gene encodes CDR1 SGHDN and CDR2 FVKESK. In nucleotides, the CDR3 is TGTGCCAGCAGCCAAGAGAGACTAGCGGCTATCAATGAGCAGTTCTTC. It translates to CASSQERLAAINEQFF.

Concerning this clonotype: Since a much larger clone is just one base distant, this may be a read error. The chain is built from TRBV7-6 and TRBJ1-1, with TRBD1 identical over 7 bases. V shed 7 bases and J 2 bases; nucleotides not matched to a gene: 13. Germline loops: CDR1 SGHVS, CDR2 FNYEAQ. There are 16 residues in the CDR3. CDR3 DNA sequence: TGTGCCAGCAACAGAGGGGGCGCCTGGATTAACACTGAAGCTTTCTTT. Residues: CASNRGGAWINTEAFF.

This clonotype was counted between two and nine times. The rearrangement uses TRBV20-1 and TRBJ1-2, with D maybe TRBD1 (6 bases). Between the trimmed V and J ends, which lost 0 bases and 5 bases, there was a span of 13 bases. The CDR3 covers 14 residues. Per the germline V gene, CDR1 is DFQATT and CDR2 is SNEGSKA (reference sequence). CDR3 DNA sequence: TGCAGTGCTAGAGATCGGACAGCCCTTTATGGCTACACCTTC. It encodes CSARDRTALYGYTF.

As regards this clonotype: Being one base from a much bigger clone, this may be a read error. The genes are TRBV20-1 and TRBJ2-1; no clear D. V gave up 2 bases and J gave up 4 bases, with 3 bases separating them. CDR3 length: 11 residues. Per germline, CDR1 DFQATT and CDR2 SNEGSKA (reference sequence). CDR3 sequence reads: CSARKYNEQFF. For the CDR3, the DNA is TGCAGTGCTAGAAAGTACAATGAGCAGTTCTTC.

With regard to this clonotype: Given a much more abundant clone one base away, this may be a read error. The rearrangement joins TRBV19 to TRBJ2-3; TRBD2 agrees at 9 bases. Germline V gene sequence: CDR1 LNHDA, CDR2 SQIVND (reference sequence). The V and J ends lost 7 bases and 5 bases, in that order; junction bases with no gene match: 10. The CDR3 runs to 15 residues. The DNA for the CDR3 is TGTGCCAGTATTATCCAAGCGGGAGGAAAAGATACGCAGTATTTT. Protein: CASIIQAGGKDTQYF.

This clonotype was detected ten times or more. The chain has TRBV5-4 and TRBJ2-2; TRBD2 matches at 9 bases. With 1 base clipped from V and 3 bases from J, the junction kept 4 bases outside the gene matches. Germline CDR1 reads SGHNT; CDR2 reads YYREEE (reference sequence). The CDR3 has 16 amino acids. The CDR3 sequence is CASSLNSGRDTGELFF. The CDR3 region has the DNA TGTGCCAGCAGCTTGAATAGCGGGAGAGACACCGGGGAGCTGTTTTTT.

The sample holds many counts of this clonotype. The chain joins TRBV29-1 to TRBJ2-5, with a tentative D call TRBD1 (6 bases). The CDR3 has 12 amino acids. The V gene's germline CDR1 is SQVTM and CDR2 ANQGSEA. Trimming cost V 7 bases and J 2 bases, with 11 bases left between them. CDR3 protein: CSGGQLQETQYF. The DNA of the CDR3 is TGCAGCGGAGGACAGTTACAAGAGACCCAGTACTTC.